This TCR beta chain came from a study of cytomegalovirus exposure and HLA in healthy donors. As for the study in general: The same platform was used for the 95 to 150 validation repertoires and the roughly 720 first-cohort repertoires, a later analysis reported. General study results and limits: The study labeled 150 or so TCR beta chains cytomegalovirus-associated.

Here immunoSEQ multiplex PCR was the method, and the copy in TCRdb shows in-frame clones only, minus some. The sample lists about 88,000 clones, around 96% occurring once. As to this clone: The antigen is undetermined.

The CDR3 covers 15 residues. The ends were cut back, 5 bases at V and 5 bases at J, with 19 bases in the middle. Germline lookup yields CDR1 LNHDA and CDR2 SQIVND (reference sequence). This TCR was sampled from a man between 18 and 29 years old in good health and CMV-seronegative. V usage is TRBV19 and J usage is TRBJ2-7; possible D gene TRBD1, 6 bases. Sample: PBMCs. The CDR3 loop reads CASSAQTGLGHEQYF. CDR3 coding DNA: TGTGCCAGTAGTGCCCAGACAGGTTTGGGCCACGAGCAGTACTTC.